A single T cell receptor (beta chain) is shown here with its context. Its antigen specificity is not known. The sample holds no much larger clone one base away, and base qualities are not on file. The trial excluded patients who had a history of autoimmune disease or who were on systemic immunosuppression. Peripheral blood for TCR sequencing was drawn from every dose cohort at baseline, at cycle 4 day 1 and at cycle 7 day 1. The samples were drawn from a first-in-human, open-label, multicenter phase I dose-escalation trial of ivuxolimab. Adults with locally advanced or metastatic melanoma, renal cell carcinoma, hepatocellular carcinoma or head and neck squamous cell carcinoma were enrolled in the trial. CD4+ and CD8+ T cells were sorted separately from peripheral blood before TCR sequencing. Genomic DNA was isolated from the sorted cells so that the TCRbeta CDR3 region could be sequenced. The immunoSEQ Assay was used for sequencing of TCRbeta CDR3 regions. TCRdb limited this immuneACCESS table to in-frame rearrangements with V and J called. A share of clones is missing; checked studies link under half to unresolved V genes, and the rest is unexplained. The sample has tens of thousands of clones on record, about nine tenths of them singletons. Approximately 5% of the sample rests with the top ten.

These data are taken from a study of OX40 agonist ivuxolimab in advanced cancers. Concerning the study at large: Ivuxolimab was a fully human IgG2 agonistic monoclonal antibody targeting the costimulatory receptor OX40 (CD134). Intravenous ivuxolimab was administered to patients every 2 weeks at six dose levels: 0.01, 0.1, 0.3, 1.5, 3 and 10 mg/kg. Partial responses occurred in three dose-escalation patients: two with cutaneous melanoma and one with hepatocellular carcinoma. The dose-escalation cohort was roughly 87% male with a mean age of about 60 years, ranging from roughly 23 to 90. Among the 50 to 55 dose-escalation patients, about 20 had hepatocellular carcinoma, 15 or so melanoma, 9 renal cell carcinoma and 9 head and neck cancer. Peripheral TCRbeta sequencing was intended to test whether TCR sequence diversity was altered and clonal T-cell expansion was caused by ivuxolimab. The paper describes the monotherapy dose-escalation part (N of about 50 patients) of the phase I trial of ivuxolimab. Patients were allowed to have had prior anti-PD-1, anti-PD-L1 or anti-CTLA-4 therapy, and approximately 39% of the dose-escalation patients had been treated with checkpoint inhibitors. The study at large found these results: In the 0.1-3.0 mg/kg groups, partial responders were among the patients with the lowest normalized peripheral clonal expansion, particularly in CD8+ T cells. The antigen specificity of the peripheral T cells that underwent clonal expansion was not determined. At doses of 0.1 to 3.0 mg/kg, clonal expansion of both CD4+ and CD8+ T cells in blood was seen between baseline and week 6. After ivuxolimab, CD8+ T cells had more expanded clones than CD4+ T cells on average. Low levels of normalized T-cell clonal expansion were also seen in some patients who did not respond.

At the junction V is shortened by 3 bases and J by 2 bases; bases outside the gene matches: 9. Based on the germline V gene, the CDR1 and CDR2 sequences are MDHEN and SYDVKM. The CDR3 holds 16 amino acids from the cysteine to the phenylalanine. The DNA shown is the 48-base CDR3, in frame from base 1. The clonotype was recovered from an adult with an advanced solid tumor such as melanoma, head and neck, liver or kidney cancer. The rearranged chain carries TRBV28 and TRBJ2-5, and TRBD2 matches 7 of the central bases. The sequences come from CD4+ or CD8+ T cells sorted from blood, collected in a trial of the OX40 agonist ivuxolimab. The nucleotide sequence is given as TGTGCCAGCAGTTTTCTGGCTAGCGGAACTCAAGAGACCCAGTACTTC. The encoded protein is CASSFLASGTQETQYF.